One and the same sample provided the 24 T cell receptor beta chains below, sequenced in a study of cytomegalovirus exposure and HLA in healthy donors. The PCR made use of 60 Vbeta and 13 Jbeta primers. Clones were sequenced by immunoSEQ multiplex PCR, and TCRdb holds only the in-frame ones, with some missing. The top ten clones hold 6.5% to 7.5% of a sample with tens of thousands of clones, roughly two thirds of them seen once. Sample: PBMCs. Receptors originate from a woman aged 45-65 years in good health and CMV-seropositive.

The chain has TRBV19 and TRBJ1-2, with D hard to call. V was trimmed by 10 bases and J by 4 bases, leaving 7 bases between them. This CDR3 has 10 amino acids. Germline V gene sequence: CDR1 LNHDA, CDR2 SQIVND (reference sequence). The CDR3 region has the DNA TGTGCCACCCACAGCTATGGCTACACCTTC. Its protein is CATHSYGYTF. The whole variable domain, filled in from reference TRBV19 and TRBJ1-2, reads DGGITQSPKYLFRKEGQNVTLSCEQNLNHDAMYWYRQDPGQGLRLIYYSQIVNDFQKGDIAEGYSVSREKKESFPLTVTSAQKNPTAFYLCATHSYGYTFGSGTRLTVV.

This clone was found a few times. The DNA of the CDR3 is TGTGCCAGCAGGCGAGGGGAGACCCAGTACTTC. It yields the protein CASRRGETQYF. The chain employs TRBV2 and TRBJ2-5; possible D gene TRBD2, 5 bases. There are 11 residues in the CDR3. Germline CDR1 reads SNHLY; CDR2 reads FYNNEI. The V end lost 6 bases, the J end lost 5 bases, and 7 bases lay between the germline ends.

This clone has a handful of counts. This chain uses TRBV6-6 with TRBJ1-5, with 8 bases that match TRBD1. Germline assignment: CDR1 MNHNY and CDR2 SVGAGI (reference sequence). The CDR3 is 14 amino acids. V gave up 4 bases and J gave up 6 bases; unmatched junction bases: 5. CDR3 bases: TGTGCCAGCAGTTTCACTGGACAGGGTCAGCCCCAGCATTTT. Translated: CASSFTGQGQPQHF.

This clone showed up just a few times. V usage is TRBV10-1 and J usage is TRBJ1-1, with D unclear. Germline CDR1 reads WNHNN; CDR2 reads SYGVQD (reference sequence). The CDR3 is made up of 14 amino acids. Trimming stripped 4 bases from V and 4 bases from J, with 13 bases between. The CDR3 DNA reads as TGCGCCAGCAGTGGATGGGGAGAGGGCACTGAAGCTTTCTTT. Translation: CASSGWGEGTEAFF.

This clone was recorded once. This chain uses TRBV30 with TRBJ1-2, with TRBD1 identical over 7 bases. The CDR3 has 12 amino acids. After removal of 1 base from V and 8 bases from J, the junction contained 4 bases not matched to a gene. Per the germline V gene, CDR1 is GTSNPN and CDR2 is SVGIG (reference sequence). CDR3 DNA: TGTGCCTGGAGTGACAACAGGGGCGGCTACACCTTC. Protein sequence: CAWSDNRGGYTF.

V usage is TRBV18 and J usage is TRBJ2-7; TRBD1 matches at 9 bases. The length of the CDR3 is 17 residues. Germline loops: CDR1 KGHSH, CDR2 LQKENI. V dropped 0 bases and J dropped 4; count of bases not matched to a gene: 10. CDR3 bases: TGTGCCAGCTCACCACCCGGCTCGGGACAGGGTCAATACGAGCAGTACTTC. Amino acids: CASSPPGSGQGQYEQYF.

Only a few counts were recorded for this clone. One end of the junction is discordant with germline, which a read error may explain. The J gene is TRBJ1-1, the V gene TRBV7-9; 8 positions agree with TRBD1. The CDR3 runs 15 residues. Germline values: CDR1 SEHNR, CDR2 FQNEAQ (reference sequence). The CDR3 protein is CSSSSQGAGNTEAFF. CDR3 sequence (DNA): TGTTCCAGCAGCTCTCAGGGGGCGGGGAACACTGAAGCTTTCTTT. Drawing the rest from reference TRBV7-9 and TRBJ1-1, the complete variable domain is DTGVSQNPRHKITKRGQNVTFRCDPISEHNRLYWYRQTLGQGPEFLTYFQNEAQLEKSRLLSDRFSAERPKGSFSTLEIQRTEQGDSAMYLCSSSSQGAGNTEAFFGQGTRLTVV.

This sequence joins TRBV13 and TRBJ1-1, with a tentative D call TRBD1 (5 bases). Germline loops: CDR1 PRHDT, CDR2 FYEKMQ (reference sequence). This CDR3 has 13 residues. The ends were cut back, 4 bases at V and 5 bases at J, with 11 bases in the middle. CDR3 sequence (DNA): TGTGCCAGCAGCTCCGACAGTTTTACTGAAGCTTTCTTT. This codes for CASSSDSFTEAFF.

The chain uses TRBV2 and TRBJ2-7, with D maybe TRBD1 (5 bases). With 3 bases removed from V and 2 bases from J, the gap between germline ends came to 17 bases. Germline assignment: CDR1 SNHLY and CDR2 FYNNEI. CDR3 length: 16 residues. CDR3 protein: CASSDSPCREAYEQYV. The CDR3 region has the DNA TGTGCCAGCAGTGACTCCCCTTGCAGGGAAGCCTACGAGCAGTACGTC.

The rearrangement links TRBV19 to TRBJ2-3, with a possible D match to TRBD1 (6 bases). V was shortened by 4 bases and J by 6 bases, with 14 bases between the two germline ends. The CDR3 totals 14 residues. Germline CDR1 LNHDA, CDR2 SQIVND (reference sequence). The CDR3 nucleotides are TGTGCCAGTAGTACTTACTCTCAGGGGGATACGCAGTATTTT. It yields the protein CASSTYSQGDTQYF.

This clone was seen more than once but under ten times. The V and J genes are TRBV29-1 and TRBJ2-5; D remains unclear. The CDR3 is 10 amino acids. Trimming left V 4 bases short and J 9 bases short, with 9 bases between. The V gene's germline CDR1 is SQVTM and CDR2 ANQGSEA. CDR3 in amino acids: CSVGEVAQYF. The CDR3 nucleotides are TGCAGCGTTGGTGAGGTGGCCCAGTACTTC.

Only a few counts were recorded for this clone. The chain employs TRBV7-9 and TRBJ2-3, with 9 nucleotides matching TRBD2. Trimming at V came to 3 bases and at J to 0 bases, leaving 7 bases not matched to a gene. Germline CDR1 SEHNR, CDR2 FQNEAQ (reference sequence). The CDR3 consists of 17 residues. The DNA of the CDR3 is TGTGCCAGCAGCTTCCCGACTAGCGGCCGTAGCACAGATACGCAGTATTTT. It yields the protein CASSFPTSGRSTDTQYF.

V and J are TRBV19 and TRBJ2-1; tentative D call: TRBD2 (6 bases). Trimming left V 8 bases short and J 1 base short, with 12 bases between. Germline V gene sequence: CDR1 LNHDA, CDR2 SQIVND (reference sequence). The CDR3 has 14 amino acids. The chain's CDR3 is CASSKAGSYNEQFF. CDR3 bases: TGTGCCAGTTCGAAGGCGGGGTCCTACAATGAGCAGTTCTTC. Complete variable domain (other parts from reference TRBV19 and TRBJ2-1): DGGITQSPKYLFRKEGQNVTLSCEQNLNHDAMYWYRQDPGQGLRLIYYSQIVNDFQKGDIAEGYSVSREKKESFPLTVTSAQKNPTAFYLCASSKAGSYNEQFFGPGTRLTVL.

The chain combines TRBV4-2 with TRBJ2-1, with a possible D match to TRBD2 (5 bases). The ends were cut back, 4 bases at V and 4 bases at J, with 14 bases in the middle. The germline CDR1 and CDR2 sequences are LGHNA and YNFKEQ. The CDR3 is 15 amino acids. The CDR3 is CASSRQADLYNEQFF. The CDR3 nucleotides are TGTGCCAGCAGCCGTCAAGCGGACTTATACAATGAGCAGTTCTTC.

The genes are TRBV9 and TRBJ2-7; TRBD1 aligns across 8 bases. The CDR3 sequence is 15 residues long. Germline assignment: CDR1 SGDLS and CDR2 YYNGEE. Trimming cost V 0 bases and J 4 bases; bases outside gene matches: 6. CDR3 in DNA: TGTGCCAGCAGCGTAGACCAGGGGGCGCGGTACGAGCAGTACTTC. This sequence encodes CASSVDQGARYEQYF.

This chain connects TRBV9 to TRBJ2-1; 9 bases map to TRBD1. Germline trimming cut 2 bases from V and 6 bases from J; bases unmatched to any gene: 6. The CDR3 loop spans 15 amino acids. Germline V lookup: CDR1 SGDLS, CDR2 YYNGEE. CDR3 bases: TGTGCCAGCAGCGTCACAGGGGGCAAGGTCAATGAGCAGTTCTTC. Translation gives CASSVTGGKVNEQFF.

This clone was detected only a few times. The chain employs TRBV7-3 and TRBJ2-1, with 8 bases identical to TRBD2. The CDR3 is made up of 13 amino acids. V was pared by 4 bases and J by 10 bases, with 6 bases of the junction left unmatched. Germline CDR1 and CDR2: SGHTA and FQGTGA. The CDR3 nucleotides read TGTGCCAGCAGCTCCGCCCCGGGGGGGGAGCAGTTCTTC. Its translation: CASSSAPGGEQFF.

The DNA for the CDR3 is TGTGCCAGCAGTTTAATGAGCGGGGGAGTCTACGAGCAGTACGTC. Translation: CASSLMSGGVYEQYV. The V and J genes are TRBV28 and TRBJ2-7; 8 bases fit TRBD2. Germline values: CDR1 MDHEN, CDR2 SYDVKM. V was pared by 2 bases and J by 3 bases, with 6 bases of the junction left unmatched. This CDR3 has 15 amino acids.

This chain uses TRBV28 with TRBJ1-1; 7 bases agree with TRBD1. There are 15 residues in the CDR3. V shed 3 bases and J 5 bases; nucleotides not matched to a gene: 9. CDR1 and CDR2 (germline): MDHEN, SYDVKM. CDR3 in DNA: TGTGCCAGCAGTTTGTACAGGGGCAGTTGGACTGAAGCTTTCTTT. Translated, it gives CASSLYRGSWTEAFF.

The chain uses TRBV7-2 and TRBJ2-7; 8 bases match TRBD2. Trimming removed 5 bases from V and 3 bases from J; junction bases left unmatched: 6. CDR1 and CDR2 (germline): SGHTA, FQGNSA. The CDR3 spans 14 residues. CDR3: CASSSGGLLYEQYF. The CDR3 DNA sequence: TGTGCCAGCAGCAGCGGGGGACTACTCTACGAGCAGTACTTC.

This clone was seen more than once but under ten times. This chain joins TRBV7-2 and TRBJ1-5; tentatively, D is TRBD1 (5 bases). The germline V gene encodes CDR1 SGHTA and CDR2 FQGNSA. The CDR3 is made up of 15 amino acids. V was cut by 2 bases and J by 2 bases, with 10 bases left in between. The CDR3 DNA reads TGTGCCAGCAGCTTAAGTGGCAGGGGCAATCAGCCCCAGCATTTT. Translating gives CASSLSGRGNQPQHF.

This clone was counted a single time. This CDR3 is also generated by other DNA sequences in the sample. The chain combines TRBV5-1 with TRBJ1-3, with 8 bases that match TRBD1. This CDR3 has 16 residues. The ends lost 0 bases at V and 1 base at J; junction bases unmatched: 3. CDR1 is SGHRS, CDR2 YFSETQ, per germline. CDR3 in amino acids: CASSLGQGNSGNTIYF. The DNA for the CDR3 is TGCGCCAGCAGCTTGGGACAGGGGAATTCTGGAAACACCATATATTTT.

The gene calls are TRBV10-3 and TRBJ1-1; no clear D gene. With 0 bases removed from V and 5 bases from J, the gap between germline ends came to 10 bases. The CDR3 runs to 14 residues. Germline V gives CDR1 ENHRY, CDR2 SYGVKD. The CDR3 region has the DNA TGTGCCATCAGTGAGTCAGAAGGGAGGACTGAAGCTTTCTTT. Its protein product is CAISESEGRTEAFF.

This clone was counted a few times. The chain combines TRBV20-1 with TRBJ1-1; D uncertain. CDR1 is DFQATT, CDR2 SNEGSKA, per germline (reference sequence). The V end was cut by 5 bases, the J end by 4 bases, with 8 bases between. The CDR3 has 11 amino acids. Written as DNA, the CDR3 is TGCAGTGCTTCGCATAGCACTGAAGCTTTCTTT. Amino acid sequence: CSASHSTEAFF.